This T cell receptor (beta chain) was captured by sequencing in a study of T cells in Graves' hyperthyroidism and ophthalmopathy. V shed 2 bases and J 2 bases; nucleotides not matched to a gene: 5. The germline V gene encodes CDR1 KGHDR and CDR2 SFDVKD. The CDR3 spans 15 residues. TCR beta CDR3 sequences were amplified from RNA transcripts. A set of HTBI primers served as the primers for a first-round RT-PCR of the TCR CDR3. TCRdb analysed the multiplex PCR reads with MiXCR anew, one entry per CDR3 protein. The repertoire has 700,000 or so distinct CDR3 sequences, around 17% of them found once; the top ten carry roughly 8%.

This chain uses TRBV24-1 with TRBJ2-7, with 7 positions matching TRBD1. The TCR was taken from a man younger than 35 with Graves' hyperthyroidism. Sequencing was performed on blood. The CDR3, as DNA: TGTGCCACCAGTGATTCACGCACAGGGGCCTACGAGCAGTACTTC. Residues: CATSDSRTGAYEQYF.